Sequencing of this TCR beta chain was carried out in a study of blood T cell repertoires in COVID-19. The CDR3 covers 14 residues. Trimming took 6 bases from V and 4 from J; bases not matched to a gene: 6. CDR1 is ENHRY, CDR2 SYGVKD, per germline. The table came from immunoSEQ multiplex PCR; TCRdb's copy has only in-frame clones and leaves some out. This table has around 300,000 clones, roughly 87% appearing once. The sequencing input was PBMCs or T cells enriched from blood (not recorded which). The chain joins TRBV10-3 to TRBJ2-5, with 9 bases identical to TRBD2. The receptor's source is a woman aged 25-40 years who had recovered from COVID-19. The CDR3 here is CAISGSGSLETQYF. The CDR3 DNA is TGTGCCATCAGCGGTAGCGGGAGCTTAGAGACCCAGTACTTC.